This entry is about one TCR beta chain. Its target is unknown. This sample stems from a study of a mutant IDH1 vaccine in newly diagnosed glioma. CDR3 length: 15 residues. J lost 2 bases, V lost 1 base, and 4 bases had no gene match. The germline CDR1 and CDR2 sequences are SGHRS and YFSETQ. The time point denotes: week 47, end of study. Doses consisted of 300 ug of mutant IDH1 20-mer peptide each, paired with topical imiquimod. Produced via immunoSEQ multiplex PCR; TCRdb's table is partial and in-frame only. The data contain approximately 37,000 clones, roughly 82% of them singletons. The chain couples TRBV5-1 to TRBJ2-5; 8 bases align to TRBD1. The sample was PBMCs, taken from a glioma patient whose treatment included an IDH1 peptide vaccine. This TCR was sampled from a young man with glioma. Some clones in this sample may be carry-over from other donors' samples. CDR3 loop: CASSLNRGTQETQYF. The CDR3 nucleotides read TGCGCCAGCAGCTTGAACAGGGGGACGCAAGAGACCCAGTACTTC. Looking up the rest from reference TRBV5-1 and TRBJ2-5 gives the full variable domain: KAGVTQTPRYLIKTRGQQVTLSCSPISGHRSVSWYQQTPGQGLQFLFEYFSETQRNKGNFPGRFSGRQFSNSRSEMNVSTLELGDSALYLCASSLNRGTQETQYFGPGTRLLVL.